The 6 T cell receptor beta chains below all came from one sample that was sequenced in a study of T cells in Graves' hyperthyroidism and ophthalmopathy. RNA transcripts yielded amplified TCR beta CDR3 regions. The study used the HTBI primer set for a first-round RT-PCR of the TCR CDR3. Each CDR3 protein gets one entry after TCRdb re-called the multiplex PCR reads with MiXCR. The sample holds about 380,000 distinct CDR3 sequences, around 14% seen once. The sequencing sample was made of blood. All receptors derive from an older woman with Graves' hyperthyroidism.

Many counts were recorded for this clonotype. V and J are TRBV2 and TRBJ2-5; D remains ambiguous. Germline V lookup: CDR1 SNHLY, CDR2 FYNNEI. Deletions cut 8 bases from V and 3 bases from J, with 7 bases between. The CDR3 runs 11 residues. CDR3 sequence (DNA): TGTGCCAGCGCCCAGGAAGAGACCCAGTACTTC. Translation gives CASAQEETQYF.

This clonotype was seen repeatedly, ten times or more. This rearrangement joins TRBV10-3 to TRBJ2-5; D unclear. The CDR3 consists of 13 residues. Germline lookup yields CDR1 ENHRY and CDR2 SYGVKD. With 8 bases removed from V and 5 bases from J, the gap between germline ends came to 15 bases. CDR3 protein: CAIASDGDETQYF. CDR3 DNA sequence: TGTGCCATCGCTTCAGACGGTGACGAGACCCAGTACTTC.

This clonotype was counted many times. As DNA, the CDR3 is TGTGCCAGCAGACGGGACGGGAATCAGCCCCAGCATTTT. It encodes CASRRDGNQPQHF. The gene calls are TRBV28 and TRBJ1-5; a weak D match, TRBD1 (5 bases). The CDR3 totals 13 residues. V lost 6 bases and J 4 bases, leaving 10 bases between the germline ends. Germline lookup yields CDR1 MDHEN and CDR2 SYDVKM.

This clonotype was picked up many times. V gene TRBV2 combines with J gene TRBJ2-1; no reliable D call. Germline CDR1 SNHLY, CDR2 FYNNEI. V gave up 7 bases and J gave up 3 bases, with 10 bases separating them. The CDR3 covers 13 residues. This CDR3 is CASNKDVYNEQFF. The CDR3 DNA reads TGTGCCAGCAACAAGGACGTCTACAATGAGCAGTTCTTC.

The chain joins TRBV3-1 to TRBJ2-7, with D possibly being TRBD2 (6 bases). V lost 3 bases to trimming and J lost 9 bases, with 18 bases between them. The CDR3 contains 14 residues. Germline V CDR1 and CDR2: LGHDT, YNNKEL (reference sequence). The CDR3 is CASSHGGAPHGQYF. The CDR3 DNA follows: TGTGCCAGCAGCCACGGGGGAGCCCCCCATGGGCAGTACTTC.

For this clonotype: Since a much larger clone is just one base distant, this may be a read error. V and J are TRBV12-3 or TRBV12-4 and TRBJ2-6; TRBD1 aligns across 7 bases. The CDR3 is made up of 17 amino acids. This CDR3 reads CASNPTGKKAGASVLTF. In DNA form, the CDR3 reads TGTGCCAGCAACCCGACAGGGAAGAAGGCTGGGGCCAGCGTCCTGACTTTC.